This entry is about one T cell receptor beta chain. The CDR3 totals 14 residues. V was trimmed by 1 base and J by 3 bases, leaving 10 bases between them. Germline lookup yields CDR1 SNHLY and CDR2 FYNNEI. These data originate in a study of blood T cell repertoires in COVID-19. About the study: COVID-19 samples from acute and convalescent phases originated in the United States, Italy and Spain. The cDNA or gDNA used as material had been derived from T cells, B-cell-depleted T cells, or PBMCs.

TCRdb's copy holds only in-frame clones and misses some; the assay was immunoSEQ multiplex PCR. Of about 58,000 clones in the sample, more than 75% are singletons; the top ten hold approximately 4.5%. The chain combines TRBV2 with TRBJ2-7, with D maybe TRBD1 (5 bases). The clonotype originates from a man aged 35-49 years with active COVID-19. The sequenced material came from peripheral blood. In DNA form, the CDR3 reads TGTGCCAGCAGTGAAGGGGTTAGGGGCTACGAGCAGTACTTC. Translating gives CASSEGVRGYEQYF.